These 20 T cell receptor beta chains were sequenced from one sample in a study of cytomegalovirus exposure and HLA in healthy donors. The PCR used 60 Vbeta and 13 Jbeta primers. Sequenced by immunoSEQ multiplex PCR; TCRdb stores in-frame clones only, minus some. The sample shows approximately 220,000 clones, more than 60% of them seen only once. Sequencing used PBMCs. Receptors were obtained from a woman younger than 45 in good health and CMV-seronegative.

This chain links TRBV5-4 with TRBJ1-1, with D possibly matching TRBD1 (6 bases). Trimming left V 5 bases short and J 4 bases short, with 12 bases between. There are 13 residues in the CDR3. CDR1 and CDR2 (germline): SGHNT, YYREEE (reference sequence). CDR3 sequence: CASRPGGATEAFF. The DNA of the CDR3 is TGTGCCAGCAGACCTGGGGGGGCCACTGAAGCTTTCTTT.

This sequence joins TRBV6-1 and TRBJ1-3; 10 bases line up with TRBD1. Germline V gene lookup returns CDR1 MNHNS and CDR2 SASEGT. Trimming took 5 bases from V and 2 from J; bases not matched to a gene: 3. The CDR3 has 15 amino acids. The CDR3 loop reads CASSLDRGPGNTIYF. CDR3 DNA sequence: TGTGCCAGCAGTCTCGACAGGGGGCCTGGAAACACCATATATTTT.

This clone has a handful of counts. This sample also contains other DNA sequences that code for the same CDR3. V gene TRBV28 combines with J gene TRBJ2-2, with 7 bases matching TRBD2. Trimming cost V 6 bases and J 6 bases; bases outside gene matches: 10. Germline CDR1 is MDHEN and CDR2 is SYDVKM. CDR3 length equals 15 residues. DNA of the CDR3: TGTGCCAGCAGCCCCCCGGAGCGGGGCGCCGGGGAGCTGTTTTTT. Amino acids: CASSPPERGAGELFF.

This clone is a singleton in its sample. The chain uses TRBV6-5 and TRBJ1-3; 7 nucleotides align to TRBD1. J gave up 0 bases and V 7 bases, and 3 bases lay outside the gene matches. Germline values: CDR1 MNHEY, CDR2 SVGAGI. The CDR3 is 14 residues long. CDR3 bases: TGTGCCAGCACAGGGGGAATCTCTGGAAACACCATATATTTT. This sequence encodes CASTGGISGNTIYF.

This clone was found once. A read error may account for a junction end that differs from germline. Other DNA variants within this sample encode the same CDR3. This chain uses TRBV7-3 with TRBJ2-2, with D perhaps TRBD1 (5 bases). The CDR3 has 15 amino acids. The germline V gene encodes CDR1 SGHTA and CDR2 FQGTGA. CDR3 in DNA: TGTGCCAGTAGCTTCACAGGTTCGAACACCGGGGAGCTGTTTTTT. It specifies CASSFTGSNTGELFF.

This chain connects TRBV21-1 to TRBJ1-2; the table calls TRBD1, which could not be checked here. TRBV21-1 is a pseudogene segment. The CDR3 covers 17 residues. CDR3 residues: CASSISRDRGAYCGYTF. In nucleotides, the CDR3 is TGTGCCAGCAGCATTTCCCGGGACAGGGGGGCCTATTGCGGCTACACCTTC.

This clone was found a few times. The rearrangement uses TRBV30 and TRBJ1-2; D not resolved. This CDR3 spans 14 amino acids. V lost 0 bases, J lost 4 bases, and 12 bases lay in between. Germline V CDR1 and CDR2: GTSNPN, SVGIG (reference sequence). The DNA of the CDR3 is TGTGCCTGGAGTGTGAACAATTTTATCTATGGCTACACCTTC. This sequence encodes CAWSVNNFIYGYTF.

The chain couples TRBV2 to TRBJ1-2, with 7 bases that match TRBD1. The CDR3 is 15 residues long. With 3 bases clipped from V and 6 bases from J, the junction kept 10 bases outside the gene matches. Germline values: CDR1 SNHLY, CDR2 FYNNEI. CDR3 region: CASSDRGGVKDGYTF. CDR3 coding DNA: TGTGCCAGCAGTGATAGAGGGGGCGTGAAGGATGGCTACACCTTC.

The chain employs TRBV6-6 and TRBJ1-4; 7 bases are a match to TRBD1. This CDR3 region has 14 residues. V trimming: 2 bases; J trimming: 4 bases; junction bases outside the gene matches: 1. Germline-derived CDR1 and CDR2 are MNHNY and SVGAGI (reference sequence). This CDR3 is CASSYGDSNEKLFF. As DNA, the CDR3 is TGTGCCAGCAGTTACGGGGACAGTAATGAAAAACTGTTTTTT.

The chain has TRBV7-3 and TRBJ2-5; possibly TRBD2 for D (6 bases). The CDR3 extends over 14 amino acids. Per the germline V gene, CDR1 is SGHTA and CDR2 is FQGTGA. V was shortened by 2 bases and J by 3 bases, with 10 bases between the two germline ends. CDR3 in amino acids: CASSLFASEETQYF. The CDR3 region has the DNA TGTGCCAGCAGCTTATTTGCTAGCGAAGAGACCCAGTACTTC.

This clone showed up just once. The V gene is TRBV5-8, the J gene TRBJ1-2; 9 nucleotides match TRBD1. This CDR3 spans 18 amino acids. Trimming took 2 bases from V and 0 from J; bases not matched to a gene: 11. Germline lookup yields CDR1 SGHTS and CDR2 YDEGEE. The CDR3 coding sequence is TGTGCCAGCAGCTTAACCGGGACAGGGCTGGACGCTAACTATGGCTACACCTTC. It translates to CASSLTGTGLDANYGYTF. Full variable domain (outside the CDR3, taken from reference TRBV5-8 and TRBJ1-2): EAGVTQSPTHLIKTRGQQATLRCSPISGHTSVYWYQQALGLGLQFLLWYDEGEERNRGNFPPRFSGRQFPNYSSELNVNALELEDSALYLCASSLTGTGLDANYGYTFGSGTRLTVV.

The chain couples TRBV4-2 to TRBJ1-2, with 7 bases aligning to TRBD1. Trimming removed 4 bases from V and 7 bases from J; junction bases left unmatched: 6. Germline V gives CDR1 LGHNA, CDR2 YNFKEQ. This CDR3 region has 13 residues. CDR3 loop: CASSPQGNGGYTF. For the CDR3, the DNA is TGTGCCAGCAGCCCACAGGGGAATGGTGGCTACACCTTC.

The V and J genes are TRBV7-2 and TRBJ2-7, with D possibly being TRBD1 (6 bases). The germline CDR1 and CDR2 sequences are SGHTA and FQGNSA. V was clipped by 0 bases and J by 4 bases, with 10 bases between them. CDR3 length: 14 residues. The CDR3 sequence is CASSLAGALYEQYF. The CDR3 bases are TGTGCCAGCAGCTTAGCGGGGGCCTTGTACGAGCAGTACTTC.

The chain couples TRBV7-9 to TRBJ2-6; perhaps TRBD1 as D (5 bases). V gave up 4 bases and J gave up 4 bases, with 14 bases separating them. Germline CDR1 SEHNR, CDR2 FQNEAQ (reference sequence). The CDR3 is 16 residues long. This CDR3 is CASSYDRPLGANVLTF. CDR3 DNA: TGTGCCAGCAGCTATGACAGACCGCTGGGGGCCAACGTCCTGACTTTC. Using reference TRBV7-9 and TRBJ2-6 for the parts outside the CDR3, the full variable domain is DTGVSQNPRHKITKRGQNVTFRCDPISEHNRLYWYRQTLGQGPEFLTYFQNEAQLEKSRLLSDRFSAERPKGSFSTLEIQRTEQGDSAMYLCASSYDRPLGANVLTFGAGSRLTVL.

This chain connects TRBV19 to TRBJ2-6; TRBD2 matches 8 bases. Germline CDR1 reads LNHDA; CDR2 reads SQIVND (reference sequence). This CDR3 has 18 amino acids. Germline trimming cut 9 bases from V and 0 bases from J; bases unmatched to any gene: 13. CDR3 coding DNA: TGTGCCAGCCTACGGGGGGGCAGGAATGGCTCTGGGGCCAACGTCCTGACTTTC. It encodes CASLRGGRNGSGANVLTF.

In its sample, this clone was seen once. V and J are TRBV5-1 and TRBJ1-1; 8 bases align to TRBD1. Trimming cost V 2 bases and J 7 bases; bases outside gene matches: 10. The length of the CDR3 is 15 residues. CDR1 and CDR2 (germline): SGHRS, YFSETQ. The CDR3 is CASSLVQTGDYEAFF. In DNA, the CDR3 is TGCGCCAGCAGCTTAGTACAGACAGGGGACTATGAAGCTTTCTTT.

This rearrangement joins TRBV18 to TRBJ1-5; 7 bases align to TRBD1. The CDR3 totals 17 residues. From germline, CDR1 is KGHSH and CDR2 LQKENI. Germline trimming cut 5 bases from V and 4 bases from J; bases unmatched to any gene: 14. CDR3 in amino acids: CASSGVGTGVGNQPQHF. CDR3 DNA: TGTGCCAGCTCAGGGGTTGGAACAGGGGTCGGAAATCAGCCCCAGCATTTT. Combining the CDR3 with reference TRBV18 and TRBJ1-5 gives the whole variable domain NAGVMQNPRHLVRRRGQEARLRCSPMKGHSHVYWYRQLPEEGLKFMVYLQKENIIDESGMPKERFSAEFPKEGPSILRIQQVVRGDSAAYFCASSGVGTGVGNQPQHFGDGTRLSIL.

CDR3 loop: CAWSVPRDYLSDGYTF. CDR3 DNA sequence: TGTGCCTGGAGTGTACCCCGGGACTACCTATCCGATGGCTACACCTTC. V gene TRBV30 combines with J gene TRBJ1-2, with D possibly matching TRBD1 (5 bases). With 0 bases removed from V and 6 bases from J, the gap between germline ends came to 20 bases. Germline loops: CDR1 GTSNPN, CDR2 SVGIG (reference sequence). The CDR3 extends over 16 amino acids.

V gene TRBV9 combines with J gene TRBJ2-2; 7 bases map to TRBD2. With 4 bases clipped from V and 1 base from J, the junction kept 7 bases outside the gene matches. CDR3 length: 16 residues. Germline V gene lookup returns CDR1 SGDLS and CDR2 YYNGEE. In DNA, the CDR3 is TGTGCCAGCAGCTCCCATGGGGGGGTGAACACCGGGGAGCTGTTTTTT. Translation gives CASSSHGGVNTGELFF.

This clone was recorded a few times. One end of the junction does not line up with germline, which may come from a read error. In the same sample, other DNA sequences code for this CDR3. The V call is TRBV6-6, the J call TRBJ1-5; no clear D gene. CDR3 length: 12 residues. Germline assignment: CDR1 MNHNY and CDR2 SVGAGI (reference sequence). The CDR3 bases are TGTGCCAGAAGTTATTCGAGGAAGGATCCACATTTT. Translating it yields CARSYSRKDPHF.